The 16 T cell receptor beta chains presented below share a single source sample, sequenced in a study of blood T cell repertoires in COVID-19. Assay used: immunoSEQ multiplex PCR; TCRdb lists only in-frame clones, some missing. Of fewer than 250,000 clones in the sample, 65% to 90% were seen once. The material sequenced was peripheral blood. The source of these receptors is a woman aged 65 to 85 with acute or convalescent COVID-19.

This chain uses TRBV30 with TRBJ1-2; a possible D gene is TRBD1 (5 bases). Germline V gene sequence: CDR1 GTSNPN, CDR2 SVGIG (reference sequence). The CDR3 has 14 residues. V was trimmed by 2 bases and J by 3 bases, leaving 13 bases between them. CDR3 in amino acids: CAWSPGNGHYGYTF. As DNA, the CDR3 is TGTGCCTGGAGTCCAGGGAACGGTCACTATGGCTACACCTTC.

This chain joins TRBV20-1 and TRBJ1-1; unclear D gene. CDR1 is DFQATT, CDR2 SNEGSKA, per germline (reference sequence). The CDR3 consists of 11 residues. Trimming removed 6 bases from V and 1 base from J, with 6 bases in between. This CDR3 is CSASRNTEAFF. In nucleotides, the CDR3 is TGCAGTGCCTCGAGGAACACTGAAGCTTTCTTT.

This CDR3 reads CSASGDGYTF. For the CDR3, the DNA is TGCAGTGCTAGTGGCGATGGCTACACCTTC. The chain links TRBV20-1 to TRBJ1-2; D not certain. The V end was cut by 3 bases, the J end by 6 bases, with 5 bases between. This CDR3 spans 10 amino acids. The germline V gene has CDR1 DFQATT and CDR2 SNEGSKA (reference sequence).

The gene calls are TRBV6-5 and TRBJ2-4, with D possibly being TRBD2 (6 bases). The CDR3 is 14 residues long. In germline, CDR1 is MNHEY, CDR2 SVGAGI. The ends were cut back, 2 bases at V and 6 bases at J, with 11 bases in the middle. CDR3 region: CASSYMGRGNIQYF. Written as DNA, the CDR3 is TGTGCCAGCAGTTACATGGGGCGGGGAAACATTCAGTACTTC.

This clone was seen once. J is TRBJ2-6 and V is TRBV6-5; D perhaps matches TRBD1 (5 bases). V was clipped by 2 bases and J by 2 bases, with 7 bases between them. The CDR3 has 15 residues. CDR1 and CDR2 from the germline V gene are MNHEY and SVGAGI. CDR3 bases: TGTGCCAGCAGTTACGGACACCCTGGGGCCAACGTCCTGACTTTC. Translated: CASSYGHPGANVLTF.

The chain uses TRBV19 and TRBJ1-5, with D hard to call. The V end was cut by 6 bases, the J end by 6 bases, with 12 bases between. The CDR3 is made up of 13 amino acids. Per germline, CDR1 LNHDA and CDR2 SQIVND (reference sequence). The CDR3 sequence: CASRGPLRQPQHF. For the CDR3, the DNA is TGTGCCAGTAGGGGCCCTCTGCGTCAGCCCCAGCATTTT.

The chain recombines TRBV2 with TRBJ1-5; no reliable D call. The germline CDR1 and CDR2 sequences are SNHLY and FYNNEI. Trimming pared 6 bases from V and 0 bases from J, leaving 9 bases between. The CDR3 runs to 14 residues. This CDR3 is CASRPRDSNQPQHF. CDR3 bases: TGTGCCAGCAGGCCACGGGATAGCAATCAGCCCCAGCATTTT.

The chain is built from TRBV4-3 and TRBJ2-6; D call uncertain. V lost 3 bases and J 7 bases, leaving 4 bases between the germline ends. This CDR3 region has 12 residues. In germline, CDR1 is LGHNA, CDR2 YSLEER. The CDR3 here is CASSQAANVLTF. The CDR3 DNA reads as TGCGCCAGCAGCCAGGCAGCCAACGTCCTGACTTTC.

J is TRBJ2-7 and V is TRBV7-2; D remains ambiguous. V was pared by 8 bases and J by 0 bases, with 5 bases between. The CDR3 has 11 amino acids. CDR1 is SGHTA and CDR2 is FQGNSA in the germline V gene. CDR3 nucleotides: TGTGCCAGCGCCGGCTCCTACGAGCAGTACTTC. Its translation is CASAGSYEQYF. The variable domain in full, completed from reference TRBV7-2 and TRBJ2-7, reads GAGVSQSPSNKVTEKGKDVELRCDPISGHTALYWYRQSLGQGLEFLIYFQGNSAPDKSGLPSDRFSAERTGGSVSTLTIQRTQQEDSAVYLCASAGSYEQYFGPGTRLTVT.

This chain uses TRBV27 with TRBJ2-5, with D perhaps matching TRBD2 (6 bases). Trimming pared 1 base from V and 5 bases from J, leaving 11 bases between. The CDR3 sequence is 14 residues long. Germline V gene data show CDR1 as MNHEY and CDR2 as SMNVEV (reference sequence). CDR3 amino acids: CASSLYAGRETQYF. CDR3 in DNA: TGTGCCAGCAGTTTATATGCGGGGAGGGAGACCCAGTACTTC.

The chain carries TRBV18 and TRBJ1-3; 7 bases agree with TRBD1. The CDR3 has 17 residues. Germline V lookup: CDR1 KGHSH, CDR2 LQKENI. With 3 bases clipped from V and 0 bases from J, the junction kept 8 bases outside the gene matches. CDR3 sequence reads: CASSPFLTGDSGNTIYF. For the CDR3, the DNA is TGTGCCAGCTCACCCTTCCTAACAGGGGACTCTGGAAACACCATATATTTT. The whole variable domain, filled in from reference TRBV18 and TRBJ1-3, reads NAGVMQNPRHLVRRRGQEARLRCSPMKGHSHVYWYRQLPEEGLKFMVYLQKENIIDESGMPKERFSAEFPKEGPSILRIQQVVRGDSAAYFCASSPFLTGDSGNTIYFGEGSWLTVV.

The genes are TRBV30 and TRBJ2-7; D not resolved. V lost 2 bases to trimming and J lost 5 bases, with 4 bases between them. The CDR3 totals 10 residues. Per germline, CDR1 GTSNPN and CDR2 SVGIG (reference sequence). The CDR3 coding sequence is TGTGCCTGGAGTCGGGACGAGCAGTACTTC. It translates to CAWSRDEQYF.

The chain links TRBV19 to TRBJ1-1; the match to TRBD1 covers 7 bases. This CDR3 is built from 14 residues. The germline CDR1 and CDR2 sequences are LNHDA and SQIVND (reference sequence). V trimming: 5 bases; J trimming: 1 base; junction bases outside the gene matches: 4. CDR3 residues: CASSAGTANTEAFF. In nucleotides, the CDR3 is TGTGCCAGTAGTGCCGGGACAGCGAACACTGAAGCTTTCTTT. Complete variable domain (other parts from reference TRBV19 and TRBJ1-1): DGGITQSPKYLFRKEGQNVTLSCEQNLNHDAMYWYRQDPGQGLRLIYYSQIVNDFQKGDIAEGYSVSREKKESFPLTVTSAQKNPTAFYLCASSAGTANTEAFFGQGTRLTVV.

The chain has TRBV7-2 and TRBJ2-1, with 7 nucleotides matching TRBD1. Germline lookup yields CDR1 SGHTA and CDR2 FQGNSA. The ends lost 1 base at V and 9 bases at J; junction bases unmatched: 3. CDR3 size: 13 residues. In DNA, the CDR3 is TGTGCCAGCAGCTTAGGGACAGGCGGTGAGCAGTTCTTC. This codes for CASSLGTGGEQFF.

CDR3 in DNA: TGTGCCAGCTCACCTTCTTGGGGGGCCTACGAGCAGTACTTC. This gives the protein CASSPSWGAYEQYF. V usage is TRBV18 and J usage is TRBJ2-7; possibly TRBD2 for D (6 bases). The CDR3 is made up of 14 amino acids. The germline V gene encodes CDR1 KGHSH and CDR2 LQKENI. V lost 3 bases and J 2 bases, leaving 11 bases between the germline ends. Full variable domain (missing parts from reference TRBV18 and TRBJ2-7): NAGVMQNPRHLVRRRGQEARLRCSPMKGHSHVYWYRQLPEEGLKFMVYLQKENIIDESGMPKERFSAEFPKEGPSILRIQQVVRGDSAAYFCASSPSWGAYEQYFGPGTRLTVT.

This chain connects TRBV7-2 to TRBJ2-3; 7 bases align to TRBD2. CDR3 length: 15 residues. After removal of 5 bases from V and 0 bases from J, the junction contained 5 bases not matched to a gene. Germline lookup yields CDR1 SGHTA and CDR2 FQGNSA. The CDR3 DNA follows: TGTGCCAGCAGCCCGCCGGGACTAAGCACAGATACGCAGTATTTT. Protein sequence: CASSPPGLSTDTQYF.